This T cell receptor (beta chain) appears in the sequencing data of a study of OX40 agonist ivuxolimab in advanced cancers. Drawing of blood for sampling happened at baseline, at cycle 4 day 1, and at cycle 7 day 1. Germline lookup yields CDR1 SNHLY and CDR2 FYNNEI. Trimming removed 9 bases at V and 3 bases at J, with 12 bases between. This CDR3 region has 14 residues. Repertoires were generated with immunoSEQ multiplex PCR, while TCRdb's copy carries only in-frame clones and drops some. Among about 73,000 clones listed, 65% to 90% were seen once. The specimen comprised CD4+ or CD8+ T cells sorted from blood, sampled in a trial of the OX40 agonist ivuxolimab. The chain employs TRBV2 and TRBJ2-6; perhaps TRBD2 as D (6 bases). The TCR sequence derives from an adult with an advanced solid tumor such as melanoma, head and neck, liver or kidney cancer. In nucleotides, the CDR3 is TGTGCCAGGCGGGGAAGGGTTGGGGCCAACGTCCTGACTTTC. The encoded protein is CARRGRVGANVLTF.